This TCR beta chain was profiled in a study of blood T cells in healthy people across ages. Broader study findings: What prevented conclusive comparison of naive and antigen-experienced cells was that PBMCs were unsorted. Diversity was higher, and naive CD4+ cells more numerous, in long-lived donors than in aged donors. Naive T cell percentage showed a strong correlation with TCR beta diversity.

A second PCR of roughly 7 to 11 cycles used a sample-barcoded 5' primer and a J-beta primer mix. TCRdb independently ran MiXCR on the 5' RACE reads; one entry per CDR3 protein. The sample has nearly 800,000 distinct CDR3 sequences, 56% seen once; the top ten hold about 26%. Comments on this clonotype: The antigen remains unidentified.

V was shortened by 7 bases and J by 0 bases, with 8 bases between the two germline ends. CDR3 length: 14 amino acids. In germline, CDR1 is SGHRS, CDR2 YFSETQ. The V call is TRBV5-1, the J call TRBJ2-6; D may be TRBD1 (5 bases). Input material: blood. This sequence originates from a middle-aged man in good health. The CDR3 DNA is TGCGCCAGCCATACAGGCTCTGGGGCCAACGTCCTGACTTTC. Its protein product is CASHTGSGANVLTF.